The entry that follows covers one T cell receptor (beta chain) sequence. As yet, its antigen is unknown. This record comes from a study of memory CD4+ T cells and cytomegalovirus serostatus. General study results and limits: About 40% of the roughly 160 known CMV-associated TCRbeta sequences appeared in CD4+ memory.

Assay: immunoSEQ multiplex PCR; the TCRdb copy retains only in-frame clones and omits some. The repertoire consists of about 59,000 clones, with roughly three quarters occurring once and the leading ten covering approximately 1%. Germline V lookup: CDR1 MNHNS, CDR2 SASEGT. The CDR3 consists of 12 residues. Germline trimming cut 6 bases from V and 15 bases from J; bases unmatched to any gene: 6. The sort gate was single viable CD3+CD4+CD8-CD45RO+ cells for memory CD4+ T cells. Specimen: memory CD4+ T cells from blood. The V and J genes are TRBV6-1 and TRBJ2-1; 12 nucleotides agree with TRBD2. This TCR was sampled from an adult in good health and CMV-seronegative. CDR3 nucleotide sequence: TGTGCCAGCAGAAGACTAGCGGGAGTGCCGTTCTTC. Its translation is CASRRLAGVPFF.